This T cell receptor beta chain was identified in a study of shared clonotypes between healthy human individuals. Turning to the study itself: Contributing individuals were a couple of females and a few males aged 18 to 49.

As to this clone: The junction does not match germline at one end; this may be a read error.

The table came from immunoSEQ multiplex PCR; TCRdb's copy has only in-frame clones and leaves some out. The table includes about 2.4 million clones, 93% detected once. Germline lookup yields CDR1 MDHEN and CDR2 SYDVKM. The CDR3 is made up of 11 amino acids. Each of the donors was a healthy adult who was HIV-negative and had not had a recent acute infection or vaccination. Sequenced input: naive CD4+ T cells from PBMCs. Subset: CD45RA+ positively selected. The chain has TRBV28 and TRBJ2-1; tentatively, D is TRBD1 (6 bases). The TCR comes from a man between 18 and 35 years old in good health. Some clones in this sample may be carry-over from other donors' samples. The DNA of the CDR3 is TGTGCCAGCAGTTTCGTCACAGGGACGGTCTTC. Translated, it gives CASSFVTGTVF.